Here is one TCR beta chain with its context. This specimen comes from a study of blood T cell repertoires in COVID-19. As for the study in general: T cells, B-cell-depleted T cells, or PBMCs supplied cDNA or gDNA.

The CDR3 consists of 15 residues. The germline CDR1 and CDR2 sequences are LGHNA and YSLEER. V lost 1 base and J 5 bases, leaving 14 bases between the germline ends. In the original processing: Amplification from reference gene primers served as the basis for estimated nucleated cell counts. Sequencing was performed with immunoSEQ multiplex PCR; in TCRdb, only in-frame clones are kept and a portion is missing. V and J calls and clone size follow that table, whereas D and trimming were derived from the DNA. The sample has approximately 140,000 clones, around 81% seen once. What was sequenced was peripheral blood. The chain combines TRBV4-3 with TRBJ2-5, with a possible D match to TRBD2 (6 bases). The source is a man in his fifties or sixties with active or convalescent COVID-19. The CDR3 nucleotides read TGCGCCAGCAGCCAAGTGGGCTCTGGGGGGGAGACCCAGTACTTC. This encodes CASSQVGSGGETQYF.